These 24 T cell receptor beta chains came from one sample sequenced in a study of cytomegalovirus exposure and HLA in healthy donors (dated by TCRdb to 2016 to 2017). Libraries were prepared through the immunoSEQ multiplex PCR assay. For the multiplex PCR, a mixture combining 60 forward primers for TCR Vbeta segments and 13 reverse primers for TCR Jbeta segments was used. The immuneACCESS repertoire file appears here via TCRdb, limited to in-frame rearrangements. These files lack a portion of the clones; in checked studies, under half of the deficit traces to unresolved V genes, and the cause of the others is not known. The sample includes 180,000 or so clones, with around 80% observed a single time. The leading ten clones occupy roughly 2% of the sample. The sequencing input was PBMCs. Every receptor here comes from a young woman in good health and CMV-seronegative.

The gene calls are TRBV9 and TRBJ1-1, with D hard to call. Trimming took off 3 bases at V and 6 bases at J, with 21 bases between the two ends. Germline CDR1 reads SGDLS; CDR2 reads YYNGEE. The CDR3 has 16 residues. As DNA, the CDR3 is TGTGCCAGCAGCGCCCGGGGTAAAGGTGCTGATCCTGAAGCTTTCTTT. Its protein is CASSARGKGADPEAFF. Full variable domain (missing parts from reference TRBV9 and TRBJ1-1): DSGVTQTPKHLITATGQRVTLRCSPRSGDLSVYWYQQSLDQGLQFLIQYYNGEERAKGNILERFSAQQFPDLHSELNLSSLELGDSALYFCASSARGKGADPEAFFGQGTRLTVV.

The CDR3 here is CASSFSRLAGVDTQYF. The DNA for the CDR3 is TGTGCCAGCAGCTTCTCCCGACTAGCGGGGGTAGATACGCAGTATTTT. The V gene is TRBV9, the J gene TRBJ2-3; 12 nucleotides match TRBD2. The germline CDR1 and CDR2 sequences are SGDLS and YYNGEE. The ends lost 4 bases at V and 5 bases at J; junction bases unmatched: 8. The CDR3 is made up of 16 amino acids.

The CDR3 nucleotides read TGCGCCAGCAGCCCAAGGTTGGCGGAGCCAGGGACTGAAGCTTTCTTT. This gives the protein CASSPRLAEPGTEAFF. The V gene is TRBV4-3, the J gene TRBJ1-1; a weak D match, TRBD1 (5 bases). Trimming removed 4 bases from V and 5 bases from J, with 20 bases in between. This CDR3 contains 16 residues. Germline V gene sequence: CDR1 LGHNA, CDR2 YSLEER.

This clone appeared once. The chain joins TRBV9 to TRBJ1-5, with 7 positions matching TRBD1. Per the germline V gene, CDR1 is SGDLS and CDR2 is YYNGEE. The CDR3 length is 14 residues. The J segment lost 6 bases and the V segment lost 0 bases, leaving 3 bases of the junction unmatched. This chain's CDR3 is CASSVGTGTQPQHF. In nucleotides, the CDR3 is TGTGCCAGCAGCGTAGGGACAGGTACTCAGCCCCAGCATTTT.

The chain is built from TRBV29-1 and TRBJ1-1; D not certain. The CDR3 sequence is 13 residues long. CDR1 is SQVTM, CDR2 ANQGSEA, per germline. The germline V and J ends were trimmed by 6 bases and 1 base, with 12 bases remaining between them. The CDR3 here is CSVAGKANTEAFF. As DNA, the CDR3 is TGCAGCGTGGCAGGAAAAGCGAACACTGAAGCTTTCTTT.

This chain links TRBV6-4 with TRBJ2-3; TRBD2 matches at 8 bases. CDR1 and CDR2 (germline): MRHNA, SNTAGT. The CDR3 contains 16 residues. The V segment lost 3 bases and the J segment 2 bases; nucleotides outside the gene matches: 7. CDR3 nucleotides: TGTGCCAGCAGTGAAACTAGCGGCCTCCCCACAGATACGCAGTATTTT. Translating gives CASSETSGLPTDTQYF.

DNA for the CDR3: TGTGCCAGTAGTATAGTAAGGGGATTAGGGCAGCCCCAGCATTTT. This gives the protein CASSIVRGLGQPQHF. This rearrangement joins TRBV19 to TRBJ1-5; D may be TRBD1 (5 bases). Germline CDR1 LNHDA, CDR2 SQIVND (reference sequence). This CDR3 is built from 15 residues. V gave up 1 base and J gave up 7 bases, with 14 bases separating them.

J is TRBJ1-2 and V is TRBV6-5, with D perhaps matching TRBD1 (5 bases). Between the trimmed V and J ends, which lost 3 bases and 8 bases, there was a span of 16 bases. CDR1 and CDR2 from the germline V gene are MNHEY and SVGAGI. This CDR3 has 14 residues. Here the CDR3 DNA reads TGTGCCAGCAGTTATGGGGGGGGTGTCAACGGCTACACCTTC. This translates into CASSYGGGVNGYTF.

The J gene is TRBJ2-7, the V gene TRBV27; possibly TRBD1 for D (5 bases). The CDR3 covers 13 residues. Germline lookup yields CDR1 MNHEY and CDR2 SMNVEV (reference sequence). The ends were cut back, 7 bases at V and 5 bases at J, with 15 bases in the middle. CDR3 sequence reads: CASKLILGDEQYF. CDR3 in DNA: TGTGCCAGCAAGTTAATATTAGGGGACGAGCAGTACTTC.

The gene calls are TRBV7-3 and TRBJ1-1, with TRBD1 matching over 9 bases. Germline values: CDR1 SGHTA, CDR2 FQGTGA. This CDR3 contains 14 residues. V lost 5 bases to trimming and J lost 5 bases; unmatched junction nucleotides: 6. The CDR3 region is CASSLTGGLTEAFF. For the CDR3, the DNA is TGTGCCAGCAGCCTTACAGGGGGCTTAACTGAAGCTTTCTTT.

The chain employs TRBV6-1 and TRBJ2-5, with TRBD1 identical over 9 bases. The CDR3 length is 16 residues. V gave up 4 bases and J gave up 5 bases; unmatched junction bases: 11. Germline V gene sequence: CDR1 MNHNS, CDR2 SASEGT. The CDR3 is CASSALGTGGRETQYF. The CDR3 DNA follows: TGTGCCAGCAGTGCCCTCGGAACAGGGGGCCGGGAGACCCAGTACTTC.

The count of this clone is one. This chain uses TRBV2 with TRBJ2-5; D not certain. Trimming took 2 bases from V and 2 from J, leaving 9 bases between them. Germline V lookup: CDR1 SNHLY, CDR2 FYNNEI. This CDR3 spans 14 amino acids. The CDR3 region has the DNA TGTGCCAGCAGTGAACAACAGATTCAAGAGACCCAGTACTTC. Its translation: CASSEQQIQETQYF.

The chain has TRBV5-1 and TRBJ1-1; a weak D match, TRBD1 (5 bases). Germline V lookup: CDR1 SGHRS, CDR2 YFSETQ. This CDR3 is built from 13 residues. Trimming stripped 0 bases from V and 9 bases from J, with 12 bases between. The CDR3 DNA reads as TGCGCCAGCAGCTTGGCAGGGTACGATCAAGCTTTCTTT. Its protein product is CASSLAGYDQAFF.

The chain links TRBV15 to TRBJ1-3, with D perhaps matching TRBD1 (5 bases). V lost 4 bases and J lost 0, with 10 bases in between. Germline assignment: CDR1 LNHNV and CDR2 YYDKDF (reference sequence). The CDR3 length is 15 residues. The CDR3 DNA reads as TGTGCCACCAGCAAGGGACTGAGCTCTGGAAACACCATATATTTT. Translation: CATSKGLSSGNTIYF.

This rearrangement joins TRBV7-9 to TRBJ1-6; perhaps TRBD1 as D (6 bases). Trimming cost V 5 bases and J 5 bases, with 10 bases left between them. This CDR3 spans 14 amino acids. Germline CDR1 SEHNR, CDR2 FQNEAQ (reference sequence). The CDR3 spells CASSQGGDNSPLHF. DNA for the CDR3: TGTGCCAGCAGCCAAGGGGGGGATAATTCACCCCTCCACTTT. The full variable domain, in which reference TRBV7-9 and TRBJ1-6 provide the parts outside the CDR3, is DTGVSQNPRHKITKRGQNVTFRCDPISEHNRLYWYRQTLGQGPEFLTYFQNEAQLEKSRLLSDRFSAERPKGSFSTLEIQRTEQGDSAMYLCASSQGGDNSPLHFGNGTRLTVT.

Comments on this clone: The sample has other DNA sequences that encode this CDR3 too. The genes are TRBV9 and TRBJ1-1; D might be TRBD1 (5 bases). The length of the CDR3 is 15 residues. V lost 0 bases to trimming and J lost 1 base, with 10 bases between them. The germline gives CDR1 SGDLS, CDR2 YYNGEE. The CDR3 sequence is CASSVVGTGNTEAFF. The CDR3 nucleotides read TGTGCCAGCAGCGTAGTAGGGACTGGGAACACTGAAGCTTTCTTT.

This chain uses TRBV18 with TRBJ2-3; 14 bases are shared with TRBD2. In germline, CDR1 is KGHSH, CDR2 LQKENI. The CDR3 sequence is 17 residues long. After removal of 2 bases from V and 3 bases from J, the junction contained 4 bases not matched to a gene. In DNA, the CDR3 is TGTGCCAGCTCACCAACTGGACTAGCGGGGGGAACAGATACGCAGTATTTT. It is translated as CASSPTGLAGGTDTQYF.

V usage is TRBV12-5 and J usage is TRBJ1-1; 7 bases fit TRBD1. The length of the CDR3 is 12 residues. Germline CDR1 LGHNT, CDR2 FRNRAP. V lost 5 bases to trimming and J lost 8 bases; unmatched junction nucleotides: 5. The CDR3 reads CASGPGTVEAFF. The CDR3 bases are TGTGCTAGTGGTCCCGGGACAGTCGAAGCTTTCTTT.

This clone has a handful of counts. The CDR3 loop reads CASSPGQGRNTIYF. The CDR3 DNA follows: TGTGCCAGCAGCCCGGGACAGGGAAGAAACACCATATATTTT. This sequence joins TRBV5-4 and TRBJ1-3; 9 bases align to TRBD1. V shed 4 bases and J 5 bases; nucleotides not matched to a gene: 4. The germline V gene has CDR1 SGHNT and CDR2 YYREEE (reference sequence). This CDR3 has 14 residues.

CDR3: CAISGYWTGSFQPQHF. The CDR3 nucleotides are TGTGCCATCAGTGGATATTGGACAGGGTCGTTTCAGCCCCAGCATTTT. The chain recombines TRBV10-3 with TRBJ1-5, with TRBD1 identical over 8 bases. CDR3 size: 16 residues. V gave up 4 bases and J gave up 6 bases; unmatched junction bases: 11. In germline, CDR1 is ENHRY, CDR2 SYGVKD.

The chain links TRBV27 to TRBJ1-2; a weak D match, TRBD1 (6 bases). V lost 4 bases to trimming and J lost 5 bases, with 11 bases between them. The CDR3 consists of 13 residues. The germline V gene has CDR1 MNHEY and CDR2 SMNVEV (reference sequence). CDR3 sequence reads: CASSSSQGYGYTF. The CDR3, as DNA: TGTGCCAGCAGTTCTTCCCAGGGGTATGGCTACACCTTC.

V and J are TRBV4-2 and TRBJ2-7; perhaps TRBD2 as D (6 bases). There are 16 residues in the CDR3. Germline-derived CDR1 and CDR2 are LGHNA and YNFKEQ. Trimming pared 1 base from V and 2 bases from J, leaving 15 bases between. This CDR3 reads CASSQVSGEGPYEQYF. The CDR3 DNA reads TGTGCCAGCAGCCAAGTTAGCGGAGAAGGACCCTACGAGCAGTACTTC.

The rearrangement links TRBV10-1 to TRBJ2-1; 7 nucleotides line up with TRBD2. The germline V gene has CDR1 WNHNN and CDR2 SYGVQD (reference sequence). The CDR3 contains 15 residues. The junction had 13 bases not matched to a gene; V was cut back by 6 bases and J by 8 bases. The CDR3 spells CASSDGLGPGDEQFF. The CDR3 DNA follows: TGCGCCAGCAGCGACGGACTAGGCCCTGGGGATGAGCAGTTCTTC.

Here the CDR3 reads CAWSKASGGFRDTQYF. The CDR3 bases are TGTGCCTGGAGTAAAGCTAGCGGGGGTTTCAGGGATACGCAGTATTTT. V and J are TRBV30 and TRBJ2-3; 10 nucleotides align to TRBD2. The CDR3 extends over 16 amino acids. J gave up 6 bases and V 2 bases, and 11 bases lay outside the gene matches. Germline CDR1 reads GTSNPN; CDR2 reads SVGIG (reference sequence). Full variable domain (missing parts from reference TRBV30 and TRBJ2-3): SQTIHQWPATLVQPVGSPLSLECTVEGTSNPNLYWYRQAAGRGLQLLFYSVGIGQISSEVPQNLSASRPQDRQFILSSKKLLLSDSGFYLCAWSKASGGFRDTQYFGPGTRLTVL.